A selection of T cell receptor beta chains follows, all from one sample in a study of blood T cells in healthy people across ages. Each CDR3 protein is one row after TCRdb ran MiXCR on the 5' RACE reads. There are hundreds of thousands of distinct CDR3 sequences in the sample; around 46% occur only once, and around 20% lies in the top ten. The sequenced sample was blood. The origin of the receptors is a woman aged 55-70 years in good health. Each CDR3 is given with its conserved first and last residue. A D gene is named only where the DNA matches it firmly. Only part of the rows carry a size: once, few, many, or a class if the clone is expanded.

v_gene,d_gene,j_gene,abundance,CDR3aa,CDR3nt
TRBV3-1,NA,TRBJ1-1,NA,CASRQGRIPNTEAFF,TGTGCCAGCAGACAGGGTCGCATCCCGAACACTGAAGCTTTCTTT
TRBV6-2/TRBV6-3,NA,TRBJ2-6,few,CASSLGTATLSGANVLTF,TGTGCCAGCAGTTTAGGGACCGCTACCCTCTCTGGGGCCAACGTCCTGACTTTC
TRBV3-1,TRBD2,TRBJ2-5,few,CASTEWTSGGEETQYF,TGTGCCAGCACCGAATGGACTAGCGGGGGGGAAGAGACCCAGTACTTC
TRBV12-3/TRBV12-4,TRBD1,TRBJ1-2,few,CASRGQGGYYGYTF,TGTGCCAGCAGGGGACAGGGAGGCTACTATGGCTACACCTTC
TRBV18,NA,TRBJ1-1,NA,CASSPIGQAAEAFF,TGTGCCAGCTCACCTATTGGGCAGGCGGCTGAAGCTTTCTTT
TRBV12-3/TRBV12-4,TRBD2,TRBJ2-1,NA,CANSLSGVAYNEQFF,TGTGCCAACAGTCTTAGCGGGGTCGCCTACAATGAGCAGTTCTTC
TRBV13,TRBD1,TRBJ2-7,many,CASSRDRQYEQYF,TGTGCCAGCAGCCGGGACAGGCAATACGAGCAGTACTTC
TRBV2,NA,TRBJ2-4,NA,CASNRVLAKNIQYF,TGTGCCAGCAATCGCGTTCTAGCCAAAAACATTCAGTACTTC
TRBV3-1,NA,TRBJ2-7,few,CASSQATFSYEQYF,TGTGCCAGCAGCCAAGCCACGTTCTCCTACGAGCAGTACTTC
TRBV5-1,NA,TRBJ2-7,NA,CASSPDRYYEQYF,TGCGCCAGCAGCCCAGACAGATACTACGAGCAGTACTTC
TRBV27,TRBD1,TRBJ2-7,NA,CASSRDRVLHEQYF,TGTGCCAGCAGTCGGGACAGGGTGTTACACGAGCAGTACTTC
TRBV6-6,NA,TRBJ1-2,few,CASSYKGGDYGYTF,TGTGCCAGCAGTTATAAGGGTGGGGACTATGGCTACACCTTC
TRBV12-3/TRBV12-4,NA,TRBJ2-5,NA,CASSGGNEQYF,TGTGCCAGTAGCGGAGGCAATGAGCAGTACTTC
TRBV7-9,NA,TRBJ2-3,NA,CASSRTGFTDTQYF,TGTGCCAGCAGCCGTACAGGATTCACAGATACGCAGTATTTT
TRBV14,NA,TRBJ2-7,many,CASSHRDTYEQYF,TGTGCCAGCAGCCATAGAGATACCTACGAGCAGTACTTC
TRBV3-1,NA,TRBJ2-5,NA,CASSFRARAGGEQYF,TGTGCCAGCAGTTTCAGGGCCAGGGCCGGGGGTGAGCAGTACTTC
TRBV29-1,NA,TRBJ1-2,NA,CSGEEGDNYGYTF,TGCAGCGGGGAGGAAGGGGATAACTATGGCTACACCTTC
TRBV6-5,TRBD1,TRBJ1-2,NA,CASRDDRGQGGYTF,TGTGCCAGCAGGGACGATAGGGGGCAAGGTGGCTACACCTTC
TRBV12-3/TRBV12-4,TRBD1,TRBJ1-1,few,CASRPTGARIDGTEAFF,TGTGCCAGCAGACCCACAGGGGCAAGAATAGACGGGACTGAAGCTTTCTTT
TRBV7-2,NA,TRBJ2-7,many,CASSSSGSSYEQYF,TGTGCCAGCAGCTCGTCCGGTTCCTCCTACGAGCAGTACTTC
TRBV15,TRBD1,TRBJ2-5,NA,CATRPRSGQGQETQYF,TGTGCCACCAGGCCTCGTTCGGGACAGGGACAAGAGACCCAGTACTTC
TRBV21-1,NA,TRBJ2-7,many,CASSKKGTSVYEQYF,TGTGCCAGCAGCAAAAAAGGGACCAGCGTGTACGAGCAGTACTTC
TRBV7-2,NA,TRBJ2-1,few,CASSLGPQASNEQFF,TGTGCCAGCAGCCTGGGGCCCCAGGCGAGCAATGAGCAGTTCTTC
TRBV20-1,NA,TRBJ2-1,many,CSASAGGGTLGEQFF,TGCAGTGCTAGCGCTGGGGGGGGCACTTTGGGTGAGCAGTTCTTC
TRBV4-2,TRBD2,TRBJ2-7,NA,CASSQGLAGNTYEQYF,TGTGCCAGCAGCCAAGGGTTAGCGGGGAACACCTACGAGCAGTACTTC
TRBV7-2,NA,TRBJ1-2,NA,CASSFSGAGYTF,TGTGCCAGCAGCTTCTCAGGGGCTGGCTACACCTTC
TRBV25-1,TRBD1,TRBJ2-7,NA,CASSFADRGVYEQYF,TGTGCCAGCAGTTTCGCTGACAGGGGGGTCTACGAGCAGTACTTC